This entry lists 27 T cell receptor beta chains sequenced from one sample in a study of beta chain features in type 1 diabetes. General study results and limits: In all four CD4+ subsets, TCRB CDR3 length was significantly, moderately reduced in type 1 diabetes.

Every isolated RNA sample was fully reverse transcribed, so sequencing captured expressed TCRB transcripts. Measured with immunoSEQ multiplex PCR; TCRdb has only the in-frame clones, and not every one. The table shows hundreds of thousands of clones, with 11% to 15% occurring only once. These TCRs are of unknown antigen specificity. The sequencing input was naive CD4+ T cells from blood. These receptors were taken from a man between 18 and 35 years old with type 1 diabetes.

This clone was seen more than once but under ten times. The chain employs TRBV5-1 and TRBJ1-5, with D possibly matching TRBD1 (6 bases). This CDR3 region has 15 residues. CDR1 and CDR2 from the germline V gene are SGHRS and YFSETQ. The V end lost 7 bases, the J end lost 0 bases, and 14 bases lay between the germline ends. CDR3 amino acids: CASRPDSNSNQPQHF. The CDR3, as DNA: TGCGCCAGCCGACCGGACAGTAATAGCAATCAGCCCCAGCATTTT.

The V and J genes are TRBV30 and TRBJ1-5; D possibly corresponds to TRBD1 (6 bases). V lost 1 base, J lost 6 bases, and 16 bases lay in between. Germline V lookup: CDR1 GTSNPN, CDR2 SVGIG (reference sequence). The CDR3 runs to 15 residues. In nucleotides, the CDR3 is TGTGCCTGGAGTGCCGGGACTTTAGGGGGTCAGCCCCAGCATTTT. This encodes CAWSAGTLGGQPQHF. The variable domain in full, completed from reference TRBV30 and TRBJ1-5, reads SQTIHQWPATLVQPVGSPLSLECTVEGTSNPNLYWYRQAAGRGLQLLFYSVGIGQISSEVPQNLSASRPQDRQFILSSKKLLLSDSGFYLCAWSAGTLGGQPQHFGDGTRLSIL.

V usage is TRBV14 and J usage is TRBJ2-2; D gene uncertain. The CDR3 extends over 15 amino acids. Germline V lookup: CDR1 SGHDN, CDR2 FVKESK. Trimming took 3 bases from V and 2 from J, leaving 10 bases between them. CDR3 region: CASSHNSVNTGELFF. In DNA, the CDR3 is TGTGCCAGCAGCCATAACTCCGTTAACACCGGGGAGCTGTTTTTT.

The chain couples TRBV10-1 to TRBJ2-1, with a possible D match to TRBD1 (5 bases). Germline lookup yields CDR1 WNHNN and CDR2 SYGVQD (reference sequence). CDR3 length equals 15 residues. V was clipped by 3 bases and J by 1 base, with 10 bases between them. The CDR3 sequence is CASSDRVGSYNEQFF. CDR3 coding DNA: TGCGCCAGCAGTGACAGGGTAGGATCCTACAATGAGCAGTTCTTC.

The sample holds a few counts of this clone. The rearrangement joins TRBV28 to TRBJ2-1; 10 bases fit TRBD1. V was clipped by 5 bases and J by 7 bases; unmatched bases: 8. Germline CDR1 and CDR2: MDHEN and SYDVKM. CDR3 size: 15 residues. In DNA form, the CDR3 reads TGTGCCAGCAGTGTCGGGACAGGGGTAAGGAATGAGCAGTTCTTC. This gives the protein CASSVGTGVRNEQFF.

This clone was recorded a few times. V is TRBV9 and J is TRBJ1-1; 8 nucleotides line up with TRBD1. Trimming removed 0 bases from V and 8 bases from J; junction bases left unmatched: 9. CDR1 SGDLS and CDR2 YYNGEE come from the germline V gene. The CDR3 extends over 15 amino acids. The CDR3 spells CASSVVGTGETEAFF. DNA for the CDR3: TGTGCCAGCAGCGTAGTAGGGACAGGAGAAACCGAAGCTTTCTTT. The complete variable domain, with remaining parts taken from reference TRBV9 and TRBJ1-1, reads DSGVTQTPKHLITATGQRVTLRCSPRSGDLSVYWYQQSLDQGLQFLIQYYNGEERAKGNILERFSAQQFPDLHSELNLSSLELGDSALYFCASSVVGTGETEAFFGQGTRLTVV.

This clone has only a few counts. This chain connects TRBV29-1 to TRBJ2-1; D is uncertain. Trimming removed 2 bases from V and 13 bases from J, with 15 bases in between. CDR1 SQVTM and CDR2 ANQGSEA come from the germline V gene. CDR3 length equals 12 residues. CDR3 coding DNA: TGCAGCGTTGAACATTCAGGACCTACCCAGTTCTTC. It specifies CSVEHSGPTQFF.

This clone has a handful of counts. The chain couples TRBV4-1 to TRBJ2-3, with 9 positions matching TRBD2. The CDR3 is 16 amino acids. Germline V gene data show CDR1 as MGHRA and CDR2 as YSYEKL. With V trimmed by 4 bases and J by 0 bases, 5 bases remained unmatched. The CDR3 DNA is TGCGCCAGCAGCCGGTCGACTAGCGGCAGCACAGATACGCAGTATTTT. It codes for CASSRSTSGSTDTQYF.

V is TRBV4-2 and J is TRBJ1-5, with a tentative D call TRBD1 (6 bases). Looked up from germline, CDR1 is LGHNA and CDR2 is YNFKEQ. V lost 6 bases and J 8 bases, leaving 23 bases between the germline ends. CDR3 length: 16 amino acids. The DNA for the CDR3 is TGTGCCAGCAGTAGTGGACAGTTATCGGTTGGAGAGCCCCAGCATTTT. It specifies CASSSGQLSVGEPQHF.

This clone was detected only a few times. The chain recombines TRBV18 with TRBJ2-7; TRBD2 agrees at 13 bases. V trimming: 2 bases; J trimming: 6 bases; junction bases outside the gene matches: 7. Per germline, CDR1 KGHSH and CDR2 LQKENI. This CDR3 comprises 16 residues. CDR3 residues: CASSPLDGLAGVEQYF. The CDR3 DNA is TGTGCCAGCTCACCATTGGACGGACTAGCGGGAGTCGAGCAGTACTTC.

This clone was counted a few times. The same CDR3 is also encoded by other DNA sequences in this sample. The chain combines TRBV5-1 with TRBJ2-5; D is ambiguous. In germline, CDR1 is SGHRS, CDR2 YFSETQ. V was cut by 5 bases and J by 2 bases, with 10 bases left in between. This CDR3 has 13 amino acids. Written as DNA, the CDR3 is TGCGCCAGCAGAAGGGATTCGCAAGAGACCCAGTACTTC. It codes for CASRRDSQETQYF.

The chain carries TRBV30 and TRBJ2-7; 11 nucleotides line up with TRBD1. The CDR3 extends over 15 amino acids. CDR1 GTSNPN and CDR2 SVGIG come from the germline V gene (reference sequence). Trimming took 1 base from V and 5 from J; bases not matched to a gene: 7. For the CDR3, the DNA is TGTGCCTGGAGTGGCTCACGGACAGGGGGCGACGAGCAGTACTTC. This sequence encodes CAWSGSRTGGDEQYF.

This clone has a handful of counts. CDR3 amino acids: CASGGLAGTSTDTQYF. In DNA, the CDR3 is TGTGCCAGTGGGGGACTAGCGGGGACTAGCACAGATACGCAGTATTTT. The chain has TRBV19 and TRBJ2-3; 13 nucleotides agree with TRBD2. The CDR3 runs to 16 residues. Unmatched junction bases numbered 5, after V lost 8 bases and J lost 0 bases. The germline V gene has CDR1 LNHDA and CDR2 SQIVND (reference sequence). The full variable domain, rest sourced from reference TRBV19 and TRBJ2-3, is DGGITQSPKYLFRKEGQNVTLSCEQNLNHDAMYWYRQDPGQGLRLIYYSQIVNDFQKGDIAEGYSVSREKKESFPLTVTSAQKNPTAFYLCASGGLAGTSTDTQYFGPGTRLTVL.

In this sample, this clone turned up a few times. The V and J genes are TRBV13 and TRBJ2-7, with 9 nucleotides matching TRBD1. Germline V lookup: CDR1 PRHDT, CDR2 FYEKMQ (reference sequence). V lost 5 bases and J lost 3; bases outside the gene matches: 14. The CDR3 totals 17 residues. The CDR3 here is CASSAISRDRVLYEQYF. As DNA, the CDR3 is TGTGCCAGCAGCGCTATATCCCGGGACAGGGTCCTCTACGAGCAGTACTTC.

The V and J genes are TRBV25-1 and TRBJ1-2; 9 nucleotides agree with TRBD1. V was clipped by 8 bases and J by 4 bases; unmatched bases: 8. Germline V lookup: CDR1 MGHDK, CDR2 SYGVNS. The CDR3 is 14 residues long. Here the CDR3 DNA reads TGTGCCAGCTCGCCCCGGGACAGGGCCTATGGCTACACCTTC. Its protein product is CASSPRDRAYGYTF.

V usage is TRBV7-2 and J usage is TRBJ1-1; a possible D gene is TRBD1 (5 bases). Per the germline V gene, CDR1 is SGHTA and CDR2 is FQGNSA. The CDR3 is 15 residues long. V lost 5 bases and J lost 3, with 16 bases in between. CDR3 nucleotide sequence: TGTGCCAGCAGCGACCCCCGGACAACTCACACTGAAGCTTTCTTT. Residues: CASSDPRTTHTEAFF.

This clone was recorded a few times. The chain uses TRBV18 and TRBJ2-1; 12 nucleotides match TRBD1. Unmatched junction bases numbered 9, after V lost 3 bases and J lost 9 bases. From germline, CDR1 is KGHSH and CDR2 LQKENI. There are 16 residues in the CDR3. The CDR3 bases are TGTGCCAGCTCACCGTCGTTGGGACAGGGGGCTCTTGAGCAGTTCTTC. This gives the protein CASSPSLGQGALEQFF.

The chain carries TRBV30 and TRBJ2-2; D could derive from TRBD1 or TRBD2 (6 bases each). CDR3 size: 18 residues. The V and J ends lost 0 bases and 2 bases respectively, with 19 bases between them. Germline V gene lookup returns CDR1 GTSNPN and CDR2 SVGIG (reference sequence). The CDR3 protein is CAWSVIRGTHANTGELFF. In nucleotides, the CDR3 is TGTGCCTGGAGTGTCATTCGGGGGACACATGCTAACACCGGGGAGCTGTTTTTT.

This clone appeared a few times. This chain connects TRBV28 to TRBJ1-1; D not resolved. This CDR3 spans 14 amino acids. Looked up from germline, CDR1 is MDHEN and CDR2 is SYDVKM. V lost 4 bases and J lost 0, with 9 bases in between. Here the CDR3 reads CASSSGVLNTEAFF. The DNA for the CDR3 is TGTGCCAGCAGTTCGGGAGTACTGAACACTGAAGCTTTCTTT.

This clone has a handful of counts. This chain joins TRBV5-6 and TRBJ1-1, with 10 positions matching TRBD1. This CDR3 comprises 15 residues. Germline lookup yields CDR1 SGHDT and CDR2 YYEEEE. The junction had 8 bases not matched to a gene; V was cut back by 4 bases and J by 5 bases. In nucleotides, the CDR3 is TGTGCCAGCAGCCTGGGACAGGGGATGGGTACTGAAGCTTTCTTT. Residues: CASSLGQGMGTEAFF. Full variable domain (missing parts from reference TRBV5-6 and TRBJ1-1): DAGVTQSPTHLIKTRGQQVTLRCSPKSGHDTVSWYQQALGQGPQFIFQYYEEEERQRGNFPDRFSGHQFPNYSSELNVNALLLGDSALYLCASSLGQGMGTEAFFGQGTRLTVV.

CDR3 nucleotides: TGCGCCAGCAGCTTGGGAGGGTACGTCGCCGGGGGAGAGACCCAGTACTTC. Encoded protein: CASSLGGYVAGGETQYF. The chain employs TRBV5-1 and TRBJ2-5; maybe TRBD2 (6 bases). CDR3 length: 17 amino acids. V shed 0 bases and J shed 4 bases, with 19 bases lying between them. Germline V gene data show CDR1 as SGHRS and CDR2 as YFSETQ.

The genes are TRBV2 and TRBJ2-7; 9 positions agree with TRBD1. V dropped 4 bases and J dropped 5; count of bases not matched to a gene: 6. The CDR3 has 14 amino acids. Looked up from germline, CDR1 is SNHLY and CDR2 is FYNNEI. In nucleotides, the CDR3 is TGTGCCAGCAGTGTTAGGACAGGGGCCCACGAGCAGTACTTC. This translates into CASSVRTGAHEQYF.

This clone appeared a few times. The identical CDR3 is also encoded by other nucleotide sequences in the sample. The chain is built from TRBV2 and TRBJ2-7, with D uncertain. The germline CDR1 and CDR2 sequences are SNHLY and FYNNEI. The CDR3 is 11 amino acids. With 8 bases removed from V and 0 bases from J, the gap between germline ends came to 5 bases. CDR3 nucleotides: TGTGCCAGCCTAAGCTCCTACGAGCAGTACTTC. It translates to CASLSSYEQYF.

DNA of the CDR3: TGTGCCAGCAGTGAATGGTCCGCGGGGAACACTGAAGCTTTCTTT. It yields the protein CASSEWSAGNTEAFF. The V gene is TRBV6-1, the J gene TRBJ1-1, with D uncertain. The germline V and J ends were trimmed by 2 bases and 1 base, with 11 bases remaining between them. The CDR3 runs to 15 residues. Germline V gene sequence: CDR1 MNHNS, CDR2 SASEGT.

Only a few counts were recorded for this clone. The V and J genes are TRBV19 and TRBJ2-7, with D possibly being TRBD1 (5 bases). V lost 4 bases, J lost 0 bases, and 10 bases lay in between. CDR3 length: 14 amino acids. CDR1 and CDR2 from the germline V gene are LNHDA and SQIVND (reference sequence). CDR3 DNA: TGTGCCAGTAGTAGGGGCTTCAGCTCCTACGAGCAGTACTTC. As protein: CASSRGFSSYEQYF.

This chain links TRBV29-1 with TRBJ1-1; D gene uncertain. The germline gives CDR1 SQVTM, CDR2 ANQGSEA. The CDR3 has 13 residues. Trimming left V 7 bases short and J 4 bases short, with 16 bases between. The CDR3 nucleotides are TGCAGCGCGGTGAAAGGCAGTATCACTGAAGCTTTCTTT. Amino acids: CSAVKGSITEAFF.

Comments on this clone: As the CDR3 is not closed by the conserved phenylalanine or tryptophan, this likely results from a read error. No DNA is shown, since the ends of the CDR3 on it are uncertain; the CDR3 is the one TCRdb lists. This chain uses TRBV7-9 with TRBJ1-1; TRBD1 was called by the table and not checked on the DNA. Per the germline V gene, CDR1 is SEHNR and CDR2 is FQNEAQ (reference sequence). Ends included, the CDR3 has 12 residues. This CDR3 reads CASSLLQNSPSM.